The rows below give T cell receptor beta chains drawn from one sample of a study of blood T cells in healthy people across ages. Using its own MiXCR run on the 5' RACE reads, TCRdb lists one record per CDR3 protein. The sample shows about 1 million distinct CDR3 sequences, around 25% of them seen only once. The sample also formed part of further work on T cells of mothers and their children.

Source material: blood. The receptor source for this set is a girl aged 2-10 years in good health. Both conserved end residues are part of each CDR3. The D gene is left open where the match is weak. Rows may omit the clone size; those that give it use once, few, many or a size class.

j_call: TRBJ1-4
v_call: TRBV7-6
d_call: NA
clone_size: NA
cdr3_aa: CASSTPHGGSANDPEKLFF
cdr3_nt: TGTGCCAGCAGCACCCCCCATGGGGGCTCGGCAAACGATCCCGAAAAACTGTTTTTT

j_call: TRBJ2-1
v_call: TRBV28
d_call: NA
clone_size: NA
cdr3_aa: CASTLGGINNEQFF
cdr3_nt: TGTGCCAGCACCCTCGGGGGAATTAACAATGAGCAGTTCTTC

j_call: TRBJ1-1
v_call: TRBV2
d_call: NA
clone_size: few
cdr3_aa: CASRLDVNTEAFF
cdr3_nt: TGTGCCAGCCGCCTGGACGTGAACACTGAAGCTTTCTTT

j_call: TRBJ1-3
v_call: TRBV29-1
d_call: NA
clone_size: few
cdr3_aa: CSVDLGLSGNTIYF
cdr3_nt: TGCAGCGTTGATCTGGGTCTCTCTGGAAACACCATATATTTT

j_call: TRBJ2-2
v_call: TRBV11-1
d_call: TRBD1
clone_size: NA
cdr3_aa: CASSTQRQGPNTGELFF
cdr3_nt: TGTGCCAGCAGCACACAAAGACAGGGCCCGAACACCGGGGAGCTGTTTTTT

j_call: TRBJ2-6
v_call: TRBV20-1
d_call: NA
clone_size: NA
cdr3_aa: CSASWESWANVLTF
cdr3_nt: TGCAGTGCTAGTTGGGAATCCTGGGCCAACGTCCTGACTTTC

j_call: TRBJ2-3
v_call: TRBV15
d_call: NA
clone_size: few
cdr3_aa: CATSRPYGTDTQYF
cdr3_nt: TGTGCCACCAGCAGACCTTACGGCACAGATACGCAGTATTTT

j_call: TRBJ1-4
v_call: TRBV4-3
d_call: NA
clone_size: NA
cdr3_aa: CASSPGQLDEKLFF
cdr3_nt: TGCGCCAGCAGCCCAGGACAGCTCGATGAAAAACTGTTTTTT

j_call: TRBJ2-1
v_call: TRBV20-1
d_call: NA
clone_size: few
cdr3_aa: CSARSQTGANEQFF
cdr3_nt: TGCAGTGCTAGGTCCCAGACAGGCGCCAATGAGCAGTTCTTC

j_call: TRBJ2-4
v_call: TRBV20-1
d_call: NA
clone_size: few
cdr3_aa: CSALTGTNIQYF
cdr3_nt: TGCAGTGCTCTTACGGGAACAAACATTCAGTACTTC

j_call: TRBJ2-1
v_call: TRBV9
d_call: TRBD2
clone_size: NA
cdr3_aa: CASSVERELGEQFF
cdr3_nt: TGTGCCAGCAGCGTAGAGCGGGAGTTGGGTGAGCAGTTCTTC

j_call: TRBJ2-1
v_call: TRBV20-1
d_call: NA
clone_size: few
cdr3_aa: CSAREGDSSERQFF
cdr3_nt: TGCAGTGCCAGGGAAGGGGACTCCTCTGAACGGCAGTTCTTC

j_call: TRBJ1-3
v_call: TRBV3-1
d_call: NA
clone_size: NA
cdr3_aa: CASSQEQGSGNAIYF
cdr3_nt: TGTGCCAGCAGCCAAGAACAGGGCTCTGGAAACGCCATATATTTT

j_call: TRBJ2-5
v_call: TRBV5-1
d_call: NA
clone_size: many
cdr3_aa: CASSLGHRETQYF
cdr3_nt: TGTGCCAGCAGCTTGGGGCACCGAGAGACCCAGTACTTC

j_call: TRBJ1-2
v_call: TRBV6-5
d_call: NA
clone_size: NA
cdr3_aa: CASSPQDPRVYGYTF
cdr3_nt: TGTGCCAGCAGTCCACAGGACCCTAGGGTCTATGGCTACACCTTC

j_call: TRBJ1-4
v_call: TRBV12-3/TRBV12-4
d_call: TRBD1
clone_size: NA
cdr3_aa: CASSLGTGFYYEKLFF
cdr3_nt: TGTGCCAGCAGTTTAGGGACAGGGTTCTACTATGAAAAACTGTTTTTT

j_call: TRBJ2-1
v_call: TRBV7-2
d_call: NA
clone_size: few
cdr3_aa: CASSFGLANEQFF
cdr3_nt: TGTGCCAGCAGCTTCGGGTTGGCTAATGAGCAGTTCTTC

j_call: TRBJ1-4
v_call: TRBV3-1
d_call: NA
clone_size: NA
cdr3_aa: CASSPRPTGPGEKLFF
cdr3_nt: TGTGCCAGCAGCCCCCGCCCGACGGGGCCAGGCGAAAAACTGTTTTTT

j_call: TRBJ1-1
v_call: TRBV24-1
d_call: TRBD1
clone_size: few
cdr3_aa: CATRTGGNTEAFF
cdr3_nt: TGTGCCACCAGGACAGGGGGGAACACTGAAGCTTTCTTT

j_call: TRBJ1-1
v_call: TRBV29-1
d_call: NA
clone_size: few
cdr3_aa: CSVLGWGRTEAFF
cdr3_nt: TGCAGCGTTCTTGGCTGGGGCCGGACTGAAGCTTTCTTT

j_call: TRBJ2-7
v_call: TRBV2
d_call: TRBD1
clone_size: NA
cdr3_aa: CATETGPYEQYF
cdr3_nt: TGTGCCACTGAGACAGGGCCCTACGAGCAGTACTTC

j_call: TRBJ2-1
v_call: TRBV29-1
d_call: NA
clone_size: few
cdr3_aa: CSVEPGNEQFF
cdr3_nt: TGCAGCGTTGAGCCCGGGAATGAGCAGTTCTTC

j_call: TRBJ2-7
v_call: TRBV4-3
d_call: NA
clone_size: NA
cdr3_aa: CASSQDYGATYEQYF
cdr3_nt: TGCGCCAGCAGCCAAGATTACGGGGCAACCTACGAGCAGTACTTC

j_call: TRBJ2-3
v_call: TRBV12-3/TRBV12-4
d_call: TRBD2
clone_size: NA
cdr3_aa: CASSFLFGAGDDTQYF
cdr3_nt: TGTGCCAGCAGTTTCCTCTTTGGGGCGGGGGATGATACGCAGTATTTT

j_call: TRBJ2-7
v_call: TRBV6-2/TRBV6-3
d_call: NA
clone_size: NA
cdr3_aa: CASSRRGGTYEQYF
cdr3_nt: TGTGCCAGCAGCCGGAGGGGGGGAACCTACGAGCAGTACTTC

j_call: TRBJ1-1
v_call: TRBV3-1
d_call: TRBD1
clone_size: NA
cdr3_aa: CASSRPGQGLVNTEAFF
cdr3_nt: TGTGCCAGCAGCCGACCGGGACAGGGGTTGGTGAACACTGAAGCTTTCTTT

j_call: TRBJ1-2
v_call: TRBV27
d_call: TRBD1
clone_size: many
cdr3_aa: CASSLGQSYGYTF
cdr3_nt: TGTGCCAGCAGCCTGGGACAGTCCTATGGCTACACCTTC

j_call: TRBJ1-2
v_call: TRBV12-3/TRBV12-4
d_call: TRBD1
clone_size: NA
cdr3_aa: CASSSDRDAGGYTF
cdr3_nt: TGTGCCAGCAGTTCGGACAGGGACGCTGGGGGCTACACCTTC

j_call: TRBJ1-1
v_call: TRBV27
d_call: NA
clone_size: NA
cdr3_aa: CASSRADSYTEAFF
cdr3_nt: TGTGCCAGCAGTCGGGCAGACAGCTACACTGAAGCTTTCTTT

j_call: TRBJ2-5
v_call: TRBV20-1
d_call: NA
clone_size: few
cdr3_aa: CSGVGGPQETQYF
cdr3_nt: TGCAGTGGGGTGGGTGGTCCCCAAGAGACCCAGTACTTC

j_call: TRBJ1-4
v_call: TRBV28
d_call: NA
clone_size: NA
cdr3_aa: CASSPPGKLFF
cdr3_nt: TGTGCCAGCAGTCCGCCGGGGAAACTGTTTTTT

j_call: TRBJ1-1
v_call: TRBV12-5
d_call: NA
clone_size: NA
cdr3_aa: CASGLVLGGENTEAFF
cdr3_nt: TGTGCTAGTGGTTTGGTACTCGGTGGTGAGAACACTGAAGCTTTCTTT

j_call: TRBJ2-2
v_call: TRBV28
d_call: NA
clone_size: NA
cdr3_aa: CASSFGNRNTGELFF
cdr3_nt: TGTGCCAGCAGTTTCGGGAACAGGAACACCGGGGAGCTGTTTTTT

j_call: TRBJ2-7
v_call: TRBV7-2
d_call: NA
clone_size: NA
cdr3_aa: CASSLTWGAYEQYF
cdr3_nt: TGTGCCAGCAGCTTAACCTGGGGGGCTTACGAGCAGTACTTC

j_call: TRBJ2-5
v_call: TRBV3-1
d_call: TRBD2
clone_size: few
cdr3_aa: CASSLRTSPTLTQETQYF
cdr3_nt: TGTGCCAGCAGCCTACGGACTAGCCCCACCTTAACCCAAGAGACCCAGTACTTC